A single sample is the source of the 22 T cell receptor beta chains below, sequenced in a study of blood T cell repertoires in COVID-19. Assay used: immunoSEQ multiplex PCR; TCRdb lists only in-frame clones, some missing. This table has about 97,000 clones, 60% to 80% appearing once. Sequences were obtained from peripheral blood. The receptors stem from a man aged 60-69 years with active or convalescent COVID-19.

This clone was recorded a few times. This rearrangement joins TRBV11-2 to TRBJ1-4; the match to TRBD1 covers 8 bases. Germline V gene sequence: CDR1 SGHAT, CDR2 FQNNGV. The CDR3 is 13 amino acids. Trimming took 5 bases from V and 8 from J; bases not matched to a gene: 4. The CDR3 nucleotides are TGTGCCAGCAGCGCGGACAGGGCGGAAAAACTGTTTTTT. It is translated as CASSADRAEKLFF.

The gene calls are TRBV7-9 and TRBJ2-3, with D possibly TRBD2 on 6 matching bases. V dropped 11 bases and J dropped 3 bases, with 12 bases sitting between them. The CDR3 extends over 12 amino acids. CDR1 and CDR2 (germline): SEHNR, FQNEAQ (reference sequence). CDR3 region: CAGGGMTDTQYF. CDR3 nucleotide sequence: TGTGCCGGCGGAGGGATGACAGATACGCAGTATTTT.

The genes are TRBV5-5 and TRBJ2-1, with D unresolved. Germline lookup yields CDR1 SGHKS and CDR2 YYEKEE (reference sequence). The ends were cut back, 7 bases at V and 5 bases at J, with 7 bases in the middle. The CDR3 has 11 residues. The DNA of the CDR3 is TGTGCCAGCGAGCGCAACAATGAGCAGTTCTTC. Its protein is CASERNNEQFF.

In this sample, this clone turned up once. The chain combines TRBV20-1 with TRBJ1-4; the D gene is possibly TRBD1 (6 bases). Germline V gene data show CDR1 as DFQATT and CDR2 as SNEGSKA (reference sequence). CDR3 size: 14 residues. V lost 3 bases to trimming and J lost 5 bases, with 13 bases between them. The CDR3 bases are TGCAGTGCTAGTGGCGAGGGGGGGAATGAAAAACTGTTTTTT. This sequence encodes CSASGEGGNEKLFF.

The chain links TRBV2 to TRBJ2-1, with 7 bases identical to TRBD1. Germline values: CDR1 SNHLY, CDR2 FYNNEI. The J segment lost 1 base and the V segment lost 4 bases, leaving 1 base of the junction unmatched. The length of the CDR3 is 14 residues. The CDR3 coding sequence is TGTGCCAGCAGTGGACAGGGATCCTACAATGAGCAGTTCTTC. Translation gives CASSGQGSYNEQFF.

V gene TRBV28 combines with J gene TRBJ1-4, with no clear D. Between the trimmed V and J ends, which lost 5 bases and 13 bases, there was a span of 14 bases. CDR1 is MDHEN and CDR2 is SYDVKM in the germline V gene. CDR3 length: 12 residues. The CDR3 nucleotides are TGTGCCAGCAGTCTTCGCCGGGGAGGACTGTTTTTT. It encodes CASSLRRGGLFF.

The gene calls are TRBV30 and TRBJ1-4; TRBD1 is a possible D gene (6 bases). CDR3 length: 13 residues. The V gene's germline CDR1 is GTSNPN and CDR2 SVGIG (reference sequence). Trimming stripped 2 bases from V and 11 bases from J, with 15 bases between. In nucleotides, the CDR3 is TGTGCCTGGAGTATAAAACAGGGACGGAAACTGTTTTTT. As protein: CAWSIKQGRKLFF.

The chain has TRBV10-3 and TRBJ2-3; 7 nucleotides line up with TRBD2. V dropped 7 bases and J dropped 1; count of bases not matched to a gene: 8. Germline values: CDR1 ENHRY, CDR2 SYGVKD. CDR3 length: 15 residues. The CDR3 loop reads CAIKEGGSGTDTQYF. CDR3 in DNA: TGTGCCATCAAAGAGGGAGGGAGCGGCACAGATACGCAGTATTTT.

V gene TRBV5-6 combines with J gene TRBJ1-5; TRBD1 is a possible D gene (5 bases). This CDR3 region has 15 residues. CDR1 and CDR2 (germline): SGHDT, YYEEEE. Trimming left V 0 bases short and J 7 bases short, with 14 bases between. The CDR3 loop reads CASSLEGDSGQPQHF. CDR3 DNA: TGTGCCAGCAGCTTGGAAGGCGATTCAGGGCAGCCCCAGCATTTT. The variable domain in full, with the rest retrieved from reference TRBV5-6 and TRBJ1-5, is DAGVTQSPTHLIKTRGQQVTLRCSPKSGHDTVSWYQQALGQGPQFIFQYYEEEERQRGNFPDRFSGHQFPNYSSELNVNALLLGDSALYLCASSLEGDSGQPQHFGDGTRLSIL.

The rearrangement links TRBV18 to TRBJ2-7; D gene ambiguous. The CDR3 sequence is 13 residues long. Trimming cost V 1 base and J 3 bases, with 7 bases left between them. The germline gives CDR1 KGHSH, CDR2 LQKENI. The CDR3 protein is CASSPRANYEQYV. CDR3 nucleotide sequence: TGTGCCAGCTCACCACGCGCAAACTACGAGCAGTACGTC.

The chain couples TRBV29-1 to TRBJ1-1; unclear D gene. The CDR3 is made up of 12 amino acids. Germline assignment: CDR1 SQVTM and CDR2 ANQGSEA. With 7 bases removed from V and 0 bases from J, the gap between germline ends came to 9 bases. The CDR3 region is CSASGMNTEAFF. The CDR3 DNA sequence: TGCAGCGCCTCGGGAATGAACACTGAAGCTTTCTTT. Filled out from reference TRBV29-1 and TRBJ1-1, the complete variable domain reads SAVISQKPSRDICQRGTSLTIQCQVDSQVTMMFWYRQQPGQSLTLIATANQGSEATYESGFVIDKFPISRPNLTFSTLTVSNMSPEDSSIYLCSASGMNTEAFFGQGTRLTVV.

CDR3 amino acids: CASGETYSNQPQHF. CDR3 bases: TGTGCCTCGGGGGAAACCTATAGCAATCAGCCCCAGCATTTT. This sequence joins TRBV6-5 and TRBJ1-5; TRBD1 is a possible D gene (5 bases). CDR1 is MNHEY, CDR2 SVGAGI, per germline. This CDR3 has 14 residues. The V end lost 11 bases, the J end lost 0 bases, and 14 bases lay between the germline ends.

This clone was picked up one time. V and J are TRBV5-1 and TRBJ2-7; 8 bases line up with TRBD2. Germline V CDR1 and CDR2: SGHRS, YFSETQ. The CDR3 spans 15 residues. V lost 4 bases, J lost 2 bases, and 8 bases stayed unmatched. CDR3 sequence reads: CASSPRGGAAYEQYF. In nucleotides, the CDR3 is TGCGCCAGCAGCCCCCGGGGGGGGGCCGCCTACGAGCAGTACTTC.

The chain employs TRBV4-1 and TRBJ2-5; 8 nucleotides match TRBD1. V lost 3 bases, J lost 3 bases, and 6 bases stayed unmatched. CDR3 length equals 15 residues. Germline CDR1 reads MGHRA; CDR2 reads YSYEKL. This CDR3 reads CASSQPGQVEETQYF. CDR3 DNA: TGCGCCAGCAGCCAGCCGGGACAGGTGGAAGAGACCCAGTACTTC.

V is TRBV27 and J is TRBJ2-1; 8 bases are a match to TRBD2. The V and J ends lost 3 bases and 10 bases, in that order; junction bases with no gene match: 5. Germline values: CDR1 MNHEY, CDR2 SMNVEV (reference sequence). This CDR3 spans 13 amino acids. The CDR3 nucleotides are TGTGCCAGCAGTTTGCGGGAGGCCCCGGAGCAGTTCTTC. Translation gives CASSLREAPEQFF.

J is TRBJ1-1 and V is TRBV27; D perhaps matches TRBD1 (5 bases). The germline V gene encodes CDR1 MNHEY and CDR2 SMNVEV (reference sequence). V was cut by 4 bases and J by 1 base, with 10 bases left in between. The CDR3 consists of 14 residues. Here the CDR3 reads CASSYQGGNTEAFF. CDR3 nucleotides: TGTGCCAGCAGTTACCAGGGAGGGAACACTGAAGCTTTCTTT.

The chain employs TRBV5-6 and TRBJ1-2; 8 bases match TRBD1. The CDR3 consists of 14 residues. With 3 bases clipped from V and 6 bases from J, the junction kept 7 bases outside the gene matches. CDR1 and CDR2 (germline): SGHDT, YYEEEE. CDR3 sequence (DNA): TGTGCCAGCAGCTGGAGGACAGGGAGGAATGGCTACACCTTC. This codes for CASSWRTGRNGYTF.

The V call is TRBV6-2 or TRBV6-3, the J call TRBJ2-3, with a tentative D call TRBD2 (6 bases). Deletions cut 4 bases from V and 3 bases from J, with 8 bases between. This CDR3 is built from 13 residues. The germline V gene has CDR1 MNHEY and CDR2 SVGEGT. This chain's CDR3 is CASSSLATDTQYF. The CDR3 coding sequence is TGTGCCAGCAGTTCACTAGCTACAGATACGCAGTATTTT.

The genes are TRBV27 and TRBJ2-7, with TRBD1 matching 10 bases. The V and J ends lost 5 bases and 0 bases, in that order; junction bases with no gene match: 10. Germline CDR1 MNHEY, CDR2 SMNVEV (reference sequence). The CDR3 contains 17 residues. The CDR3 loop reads CASSKNLGQGLSYEQYF. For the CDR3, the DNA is TGTGCCAGCAGTAAAAACTTGGGACAGGGGCTCTCCTACGAGCAGTACTTC.

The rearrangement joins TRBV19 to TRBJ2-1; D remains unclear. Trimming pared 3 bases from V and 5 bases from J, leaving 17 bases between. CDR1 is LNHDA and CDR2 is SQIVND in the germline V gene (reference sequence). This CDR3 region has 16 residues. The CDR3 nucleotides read TGTGCCAGTAGTATCTCTCCTCTGCGCCCTAACAATGAGCAGTTCTTC. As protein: CASSISPLRPNNEQFF.

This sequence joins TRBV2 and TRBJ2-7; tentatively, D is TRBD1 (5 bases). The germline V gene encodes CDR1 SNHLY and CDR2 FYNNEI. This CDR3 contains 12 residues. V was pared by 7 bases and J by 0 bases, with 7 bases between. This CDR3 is CASTQGSYEQYV. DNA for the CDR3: TGTGCCAGCACTCAGGGCTCCTACGAGCAGTACGTC.

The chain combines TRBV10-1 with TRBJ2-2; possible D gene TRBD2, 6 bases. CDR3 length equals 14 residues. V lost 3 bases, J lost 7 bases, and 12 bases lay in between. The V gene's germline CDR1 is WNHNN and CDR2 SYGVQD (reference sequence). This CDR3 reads CASSESGVGGELFF. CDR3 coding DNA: TGCGCCAGCAGTGAATCGGGAGTGGGCGGGGAGCTGTTTTTT.